This T cell receptor (beta chain) came from a study of CD8 T cells in ankylosing spondylitis. Whole-study results and caveats: There was reportedly significant enrichment of clones that were disease-linked in matched ankylosing spondylitis synovial fluid. CD8+ disease-linked clones were present at relatively low frequencies in blood. In the blood and synovial fluid of reactive arthritis, some motif variants had been previously reported. Ankylosing spondylitis blood appeared to carry a characteristic TCR beta motif of roughly 8 highly homologous variants.

TCRdb itself ran the 5' RACE reads through MiXCR, one entry per CDR3 protein. The sample lists around 450,000 distinct CDR3 sequences; roughly 25% were seen once. In regard to this clonotype: Its specificity is not known.

Trimming pared 4 bases from V and 3 bases from J, leaving 18 bases between. This CDR3 is 16 amino acids long. In germline, CDR1 is MNHEY, CDR2 SMNVEV (reference sequence). Sequenced: blood, either unsorted or a sorted T cell fraction (not recorded which). The source of this sequence is a male donor with ankylosing spondylitis. V and J are TRBV27 and TRBJ1-1, with a possible D match to TRBD1 (6 bases). CDR3 protein: CASSSLQQGPYTEAFF. CDR3 coding DNA: TGTGCCAGCAGTTCCCTTCAACAGGGCCCGTACACTGAAGCTTTCTTT.